Following are 27 T cell receptor beta chains from one sample sequenced in a study of T cells in women clearing cervical HPV infection. TCRdb's table, derived via immunoSEQ multiplex PCR, lists solely in-frame clones and lacks some. The repertoire table contains about 35,000 clones. Specimen: blood buffy coat. The receptors originated from a woman aged 18 to 69 with a cervical HPV16 infection that either progressed to CIN3+ or cleared (not recorded which).

With regard to this clone: The read halts 3 residues ahead of the CDR3 end, with the missing end drawn from the germline J gene. The V and J genes are TRBV28 and TRBJ2-7, with a tentative D call TRBD1 (6 bases). The germline V and J ends were trimmed by 4 bases and 2 bases, with 21 bases remaining between them. In germline, CDR1 is MDHEN, CDR2 SYDVKM. CDR3 length: 17 residues. The CDR3 bases that were read are TGTGCCAGCAGTTCAGCGCCTCCGGGACACCTCCCCTACGAG. Translating gives CASSSAPPGHLPYE. The full CDR3 protein is CASSSAPPGHLPYEQYF.

A word on this clone: The CDR3 end falls 3 residues outside the read, so it is completed with the germline J gene. J is TRBJ2-2 and V is TRBV20-1, with a possible D match to TRBD1 (6 bases). In germline, CDR1 is DFQATT, CDR2 SNEGSKA (reference sequence). There are 12 residues in the CDR3. V was trimmed by 6 bases and J by 6 bases, leaving 11 bases between them. Partial CDR3 DNA: TGCAGTGCCGAGAACAGGGCCGGGGAG. It is translated as CSAENRAGE. The full-length CDR3 reads as CSAENRAGELFF.

Turning to this clone: The read halts 3 residues ahead of the CDR3 end, with the missing end drawn from the germline J gene. V usage is TRBV7-2 and J usage is TRBJ2-3; D gene unclear. The germline V and J ends were trimmed by 0 bases and 3 bases, with 16 bases remaining between them. The CDR3 length is 17 residues. Germline V gene sequence: CDR1 SGHTA, CDR2 FQGNSA. CDR3 protein: CASSLAVGSPVTDTQYF. The part of the CDR3 DNA that was read is TGTGCCAGCAGCTTAGCGGTAGGGTCCCCGGTTACAGATACG.

In regard to this clone: The sequenced fragment ends 3 residues before the CDR3 boundary, so the rest is inferred from the germline J gene. The chain joins TRBV19 to TRBJ2-3; D is perhaps TRBD1 (6 bases). Per germline, CDR1 LNHDA and CDR2 SQIVND (reference sequence). The V end was cut by 5 bases, the J end by 0 bases, with 9 bases between. The CDR3 is made up of 14 amino acids. The part of the CDR3 DNA that was read is TGTGCCAGTAGTGTCCAGGGGAGCACAGATACG. It translates to CASSVQGSTDT. The CDR3 reads in full as CASSVQGSTDTQYF.

Points on this clone: Read coverage stops 3 residues before the CDR3 terminus; the germline J gene supplies the remainder. This chain uses TRBV11-2 with TRBJ1-1, with D perhaps TRBD1 (6 bases). The CDR3 extends over 15 amino acids. Germline V gives CDR1 SGHAT, CDR2 FQNNGV. V was shortened by 3 bases and J by 4 bases, with 15 bases between the two germline ends. The DNA read from the CDR3 is TGTGCCAGCAGCTTTAGGGGCCAGGGGACCACTGAA. Its protein product is CASSFRGQGTTE. The CDR3 in full is CASSFRGQGTTEAFF.

As regards this clone: The DNA ends 3 residues before the CDR3 does, and the rest of the CDR3 is filled in from the germline J gene. The V call is TRBV11-2, the J call TRBJ2-3, with D maybe TRBD1 (5 bases). The V gene's germline CDR1 is SGHAT and CDR2 FQNNGV. V lost 2 bases to trimming and J lost 6 bases, with 12 bases between them. CDR3 length: 14 residues. This chain's CDR3 is CASSLFVGPDTQYF. Partial CDR3 DNA: TGTGCCAGCAGCTTATTCGTGGGGCCGGATACG.

Turning to this clone: The CDR3 goes on 3 residues after the read ends, and that part is filled in from the germline J gene. The J gene is TRBJ2-2, the V gene TRBV7-9; 9 nucleotides line up with TRBD1. From germline, CDR1 is SEHNR and CDR2 FQNEAQ (reference sequence). The CDR3 totals 13 residues. CDR3 sequence reads: CASSMGQGEKLFF. CDR3 bases read: TGTGCCAGCAGCATGGGACAGGGTGAAAAG.

Here the CDR3 reads CASSRLAGTYNEQFF. The DNA read from the CDR3 is TGTGCCAGCAGTAGACTAGCGGGTACCTACAATGAG. V gene TRBV6-2 or TRBV6-3 combines with J gene TRBJ2-1; the match to TRBD2 covers 10 bases. The read terminates 3 residues before the CDR3 end, so the remaining end is supplied by the germline J gene. CDR3 length: 15 amino acids. V shed 5 bases, J shed 2 bases, and the junction held 3 bases outside the gene matches. Germline lookup yields CDR1 MNHEY and CDR2 SVGEGT.

On this clone: The DNA ends 3 residues before the CDR3 does, and the rest of the CDR3 is filled in from the germline J gene. The V gene is TRBV20-1, the J gene TRBJ1-4, with D tentatively TRBD1 (5 bases). Germline CDR1 and CDR2: DFQATT and SNEGSKA (reference sequence). V lost 3 bases to trimming and J lost 8 bases, with 16 bases between them. The CDR3 sequence is 14 residues long. The sequenced part of the CDR3 DNA is TGCAGTGCTAGTCCGTCCAGCGGGGGAGAAAAA. As protein: CSASPSSGGEK. The CDR3 in full is CSASPSSGGEKLFF.

The sequenced part of the CDR3 DNA is TGTGCCAGCAGCTTAGCGCCCAGGAACACCGGGGAG. Translated: CASSLAPRNTGE. The full CDR3 sequence reads CASSLAPRNTGELFF. The chain has TRBV7-2 and TRBJ2-2; D is unclear. The read ends 3 residues early relative to the CDR3; the germline J gene fills the gap. V was pared by 0 bases and J by 1 base, with 6 bases between. The V gene's germline CDR1 is SGHTA and CDR2 FQGNSA. The CDR3 runs to 15 residues.

To note about this clone: Read sequence stops 3 residues before the CDR3 end, and the germline J gene provides the missing end. The V call is TRBV5-4, the J call TRBJ2-7; TRBD2 agrees at 10 bases. CDR3 length: 14 amino acids. Per germline, CDR1 SGHNT and CDR2 YYREEE (reference sequence). J was trimmed by 3 bases and V by 7 bases; bases with no gene match: 7. CDR3 DNA, as far as it was read: TGTGCCAGCTCCCTAGCGGGGGACTACTACGAG. Protein sequence: CASSLAGDYYE. From start to end, the CDR3 is CASSLAGDYYEQYF.

As regards this clone: From the germline J gene comes the end of the CDR3, since the read stops 3 residues before it. This chain connects TRBV11-2 to TRBJ2-1; 7 nucleotides agree with TRBD2. J lost 7 bases, V lost 4 bases, and 10 bases had no gene match. CDR1 is SGHAT and CDR2 is FQNNGV in the germline V gene. The CDR3 extends over 15 amino acids. The CDR3 spells CASSSTAGDANEQFF. The covered CDR3 bases are TGTGCCAGCAGCTCAACTGCGGGGGACGCGAATGAG.

As to this clone: The junction does not match germline at one end; this may be a read error. Other DNA sequences in this specimen translate into the identical CDR3. The CDR3 DNA, read in part, is TGTGCCACCAACAGGGGTTCTGGAAACACA. Its translation: CATNRGSGNT. The whole CDR3 sequence reads CATNRGSGNTIYF. The chain joins TRBV7-9 to TRBJ1-3, with 7 bases aligning to TRBD1. Read data end 3 residues before the CDR3 end; the end is taken from the germline J gene. The CDR3 has 13 residues. Per the germline V gene, CDR1 is SEHNR and CDR2 is FQNEAQ (reference sequence).

Worth noting for this clone: The read comes to an end 3 residues before the CDR3 does, leaving the germline J gene to fill in the end. The chain joins TRBV29-1 to TRBJ1-1; weak D call: TRBD1 (5 bases). CDR3 length equals 13 residues. Trimming stripped 1 base from V and 0 bases from J, with 6 bases between. Germline values: CDR1 SQVTM, CDR2 ANQGSEA. CDR3 DNA, as far as it was read: TGCAGCGTTGAAGTGACAGTGAACACTGAA. It encodes CSVEVTVNTE. The CDR3 in full is CSVEVTVNTEAFF.

Comment on this clone: The DNA ends 3 residues before the CDR3 does, and the rest of the CDR3 is filled in from the germline J gene. The V call is TRBV2, the J call TRBJ2-5, with 11 bases matching TRBD2. This CDR3 has 16 amino acids. The germline gives CDR1 SNHLY, CDR2 FYNNEI. V shed 6 bases and J 0 bases; nucleotides not matched to a gene: 6. The CDR3 reads CASSTTSGGHQETQYF. CDR3 DNA (partial): TGTGCCAGCAGCACAACTAGCGGGGGCCACCAAGAGACC.

In the case of this clone: The sequence runs out 3 residues before the end of the CDR3; the remainder is reconstructed from the germline J gene. This rearrangement joins TRBV10-3 to TRBJ1-5; TRBD1 aligns across 9 bases. CDR3 length: 15 residues. J lost 8 bases, V lost 0 bases, and 5 bases had no gene match. Germline V lookup: CDR1 ENHRY, CDR2 SYGVKD. CDR3 in amino acids: CAISESGQGVKPQHF. The DNA read from the CDR3 is TGTGCCATCAGTGAGTCGGGACAGGGAGTTAAGCCC.

For this clone: The sequenced fragment ends 3 residues before the CDR3 boundary, so the rest is inferred from the germline J gene. The J gene is TRBJ2-5, the V gene TRBV2, with 14 nucleotides matching TRBD2. The CDR3 contains 16 residues. The V gene's germline CDR1 is SNHLY and CDR2 FYNNEI. The V and J ends lost 7 bases and 5 bases, in that order; junction bases with no gene match: 9. The CDR3 bases that were read are TGTGCCAGCACCATGGGACTAGCGGGAGTGTTGGAGACC. Amino acid sequence: CASTMGLAGVLET. The entire CDR3 sequence reads CASTMGLAGVLETQYF.

As to this clone: The read falls 3 residues short of the CDR3 end, and the missing part is taken from the germline J gene. The V call is TRBV20-1, the J call TRBJ2-3; maybe TRBD2 (5 bases). The germline V and J ends were trimmed by 3 bases and 5 bases, with 9 bases remaining between them. This CDR3 spans 12 amino acids. The germline V gene encodes CDR1 DFQATT and CDR2 SNEGSKA (reference sequence). The CDR3 protein is CSASQEVDTQYF. The CDR3 bases that were read are TGCAGTGCTAGCCAGGAGGTAGATACG.

A word on this clone: From the germline J gene comes the end of the CDR3, since the read stops 3 residues before it. V usage is TRBV7-2 and J usage is TRBJ2-7, with TRBD2 identical over 8 bases. Trimming took 3 bases from V and 0 from J; bases not matched to a gene: 4. The CDR3 has 15 residues. The germline V gene encodes CDR1 SGHTA and CDR2 FQGNSA. The CDR3 is CASSFGGGSSYEQYF. The sequenced part of the CDR3 DNA is TGTGCCAGCAGCTTTGGCGGGGGGAGCTCCTACGAG.

A note on this clone: The CDR3 is cut off 3 residues early in the read; its end comes from the germline J gene. The chain joins TRBV7-9 to TRBJ1-2, with 12 bases fitting TRBD1. The CDR3 is made up of 15 amino acids. The V gene's germline CDR1 is SEHNR and CDR2 FQNEAQ (reference sequence). The DNA read from the CDR3 is TGTGCCATTTCTTCCGGGACAGGGGGCACAGATACC. This codes for CAISSGTGGTDT. The full-length CDR3 reads as CAISSGTGGTDTYTF.

On this clone: The read ends 3 residues early relative to the CDR3; the germline J gene fills the gap. The V gene is TRBV11-1, the J gene TRBJ2-1; 9 bases map to TRBD2. The CDR3 runs to 13 residues. The trim removed 7 bases at V and 8 bases at J, leaving 6 bases unmatched. The germline CDR1 and CDR2 sequences are SGHAT and FQDESV (reference sequence). The CDR3 sequence is CASNPAGGYEQFF. Partial CDR3 DNA: TGTGCCAGCAACCCAGCGGGGGGCTATGAG.

Of note for this clone: Read sequence stops 3 residues before the CDR3 end, and the germline J gene provides the missing end. This chain uses TRBV7-3 with TRBJ2-3; possibly TRBD2 for D (5 bases). Trimming removed 7 bases at V and 5 bases at J, with 13 bases between. CDR1 and CDR2 (germline): SGHTA, FQGTGA. CDR3 length equals 13 residues. CDR3 DNA, as far as it was read: TGTGCCAGCACCCAAGGAGAGGGAGATACG. Translated: CASTQGEGDT. In full, the CDR3 is CASTQGEGDTQYF.

Concerning this clone: The read gets to within 3 residues of the CDR3 end, and the germline J gene fills in the rest. The chain couples TRBV18 to TRBJ2-3, with D possibly matching TRBD2 (6 bases). Between the trimmed V and J ends, which lost 3 bases and 6 bases, there was a span of 13 bases. The CDR3 has 14 residues. The germline gives CDR1 KGHSH, CDR2 LQKENI. The chain's CDR3 is CASSPSGDADTQYF. Partial CDR3 DNA: TGTGCCAGCTCACCGTCGGGGGATGCGGATACG.

On this clone itself: From the germline J gene comes the end of the CDR3, since the read stops 3 residues before it. The chain links TRBV5-5 to TRBJ2-6, with D hard to call. V lost 4 bases and J 2 bases, leaving 10 bases between the germline ends. Germline values: CDR1 SGHKS, CDR2 YYEKEE (reference sequence). CDR3 length equals 15 residues. The CDR3 region is CASSPDTTGANVLTF. The CDR3 DNA, read in part, is TGTGCCAGCAGCCCCGACACGACTGGGGCCAACGTC. Complete variable domain (other parts from reference TRBV5-5 and TRBJ2-6): DAGVTQSPTHLIKTRGQQVTLRCSPISGHKSVSWYQQVLGQGPQFIFQYYEKEERGRGNFPDRFSARQFPNYSSELNVNALLLGDSALYLCASSPDTTGANVLTFGAGSRLTVL.

With regard to this clone: The observed sequence ends 3 residues before the CDR3 terminus, with the missing tail filled in from the germline J gene. This chain joins TRBV29-1 and TRBJ2-7; D may be TRBD1 (5 bases). The CDR3 has 13 amino acids. Germline CDR1 is SQVTM and CDR2 is ANQGSEA. Deletions cut 4 bases from V and 0 bases from J, with 10 bases between. CDR3: CSVVSGNSYEQYF. The sequenced part of the CDR3 DNA is TGCAGCGTTGTTTCAGGGAACTCCTACGAG.

A note on this clone: The sequence runs out 3 residues before the end of the CDR3; the remainder is reconstructed from the germline J gene. V gene TRBV28 combines with J gene TRBJ2-5; possibly TRBD1 for D (6 bases). The ends were cut back, 5 bases at V and 2 bases at J, with 9 bases in the middle. The CDR3 sequence is 13 residues long. Germline assignment: CDR1 MDHEN and CDR2 SYDVKM. The part of the CDR3 DNA that was read is TGTGCCAGCAGTCGACAGGAACAAGAGACC. It is translated as CASSRQEQET. The whole CDR3 sequence is CASSRQEQETQYF.

Turning to this clone: The CDR3 goes on 3 residues after the read ends, and that part is filled in from the germline J gene. V gene TRBV19 combines with J gene TRBJ2-3; 10 positions agree with TRBD1. V lost 6 bases and J lost 6; bases outside the gene matches: 18. Germline CDR1 reads LNHDA; CDR2 reads SQIVND (reference sequence). CDR3 length equals 18 residues. The CDR3: CASSVPFLGTGARDTQYF. Partial CDR3 DNA: TGTGCCAGTAGCGTACCCTTCTTGGGGACAGGGGCGAGGGATACG.